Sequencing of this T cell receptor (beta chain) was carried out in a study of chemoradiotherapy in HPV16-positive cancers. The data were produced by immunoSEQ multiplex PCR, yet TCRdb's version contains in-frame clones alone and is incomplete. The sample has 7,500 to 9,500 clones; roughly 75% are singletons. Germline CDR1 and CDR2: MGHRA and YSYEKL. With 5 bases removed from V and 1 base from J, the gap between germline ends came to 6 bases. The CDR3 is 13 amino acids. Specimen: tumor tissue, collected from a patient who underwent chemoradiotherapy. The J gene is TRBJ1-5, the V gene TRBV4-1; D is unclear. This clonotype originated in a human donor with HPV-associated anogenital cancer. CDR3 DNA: TGCGCCAGCAGCATACAGAGCAATCAGCCCCAGCATTTT. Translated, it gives CASSIQSNQPQHF.